A single T cell receptor beta chain is shown here with its context. Its target is not known. Partitioning of CD4+ cells yielded a CD45RA+ naive subset and a CD45RA-negative memory subset. Germline CDR1 ENHRY, CDR2 SYGVKD. The J segment lost 0 bases and the V segment lost 6 bases, leaving 4 bases of the junction unmatched. The CDR3 spans 15 residues. The data stem from a study of shared clonotypes between healthy human individuals. Study conclusions and caveats: Relative to their counterparts shared across all four donors, non-shared clonotypes exhibited diminished generation probabilities.

Data came from immunoSEQ multiplex PCR; TCRdb stores just in-frame clones and leaves some out. In the table there are 2,500,000 or so clones, 80% to 95% of which are singletons. The sample consisted of naive CD4+ T cells from PBMCs. As for subset: CD45RA+ positively selected. The clonotype was recovered from a man younger than 35 in good health. Some clones in this sample may be carry-over from other donors' samples. This rearrangement joins TRBV10-3 to TRBJ2-3; 9 bases fit TRBD2. CDR3 sequence reads: CAISLAGKSTDTQYF. Written as DNA, the CDR3 is TGTGCCATCAGCCTAGCGGGAAAAAGCACAGATACGCAGTATTTT.